The clone carrying this T cell receptor (beta chain) was recorded a few times. These data originate in a study of CD8+ T cells in alopecia areata. Trimming stripped 5 bases from V and 4 bases from J, with 6 bases between. CDR1 is SGHTA, CDR2 FQGNSA, per germline. The CDR3 spans 11 residues. Sequencing templates came from extracted RNA that was reverse transcribed into cDNA. TCRdb's copy holds only in-frame clones and misses some; the assay was immunoSEQ multiplex PCR. This table holds roughly 230,000 clones, approximately 47% found once. Treatment reported: oral pan-JAK inhibitor, 5-10 mg twice daily. Source: CD4+ T cells sorted from blood, taken between weeks 36 and 40, from a patient treated with tofacitinib. This TCR was recovered from a human donor with alopecia areata. The V call is TRBV7-2, the J call TRBJ2-7, with D uncertain. This chain's CDR3 is CASSAMYEQYF. CDR3 nucleotide sequence: TGTGCCAGCAGCGCTATGTACGAGCAGTACTTC. The whole variable domain, filled in from reference TRBV7-2 and TRBJ2-7, reads GAGVSQSPSNKVTEKGKDVELRCDPISGHTALYWYRQSLGQGLEFLIYFQGNSAPDKSGLPSDRFSAERTGGSVSTLTIQRTQQEDSAVYLCASSAMYEQYFGPGTRLTVT.